The sample holds many counts of the clone carrying this T cell receptor beta chain. The target antigen is unknown. The data originate from a study of CD8 T cells in ankylosing spondylitis. Study-level results: Clones linked with disease were CD8+ and fairly uncommon in the peripheral blood. Seemingly distinctive of ankylosing spondylitis blood was a TCR beta motif formed by eight highly homologous variants. Reportedly, disease-linked clones are significantly enriched in ankylosing spondylitis patients' matched synovial fluid.

As the method for making TCR beta libraries, quantitative 5'-RACE with molecular barcodes was used. TCRdb re-analysed the 5' RACE reads in MiXCR, keeping a single row per CDR3 protein. The table shows around 490,000 distinct CDR3 sequences, with approximately 5% occurring only once. The sequenced sample was blood, either unsorted or a sorted T cell fraction (not recorded which). The origin of this receptor is a male donor with ankylosing spondylitis.

CDR3 DNA: TGTGCCAGCAGCTTACACCGACGACAGCTCTTCTATGGCTACACCTTC. It codes for CASSLHRRQLFYGYTF. J is TRBJ1-2 and V is TRBV7-9, with D tentatively TRBD1 (5 bases). CDR1 and CDR2 from the germline V gene are SEHNR and FQNEAQ (reference sequence). CDR3 length: 16 amino acids. V lost 2 bases and J 4 bases, leaving 17 bases between the germline ends.